Below are 18 T cell receptor beta chains sequenced from a single sample in a study of T cell responses to AZD1222 COVID-19 vaccine. Generated by immunoSEQ multiplex PCR, the TCRdb table keeps only in-frame clones and is missing some. Of 130,000 or so clones in the sample, under 95% were seen once. Sequenced material: peripheral blood, taken on day 0 of AZD1222 vaccination. These TCRs come from an adult in good health.

The CDR3 loop is CASSQAGDRYQETQYF. Here the CDR3 DNA reads TGTGCCAGCAGCCAAGCAGGAGACAGGTACCAAGAGACCCAGTACTTC. The rearrangement links TRBV3-1 (or the pseudogene TRBV3-2) to TRBJ2-5; TRBD1 is a possible D gene (6 bases). Germline V gene data show CDR1 as LGHDT and CDR2 as YNNKEL (reference sequence). The CDR3 has 16 residues. Trimming took 1 base from V and 0 from J, leaving 12 bases between them.

In nucleotides, the CDR3 is TGTGCCAGCAGCTTGGAGGAGGGCTCCTATAATTCACCCCTCCACTTT. Translation gives CASSLEEGSYNSPLHF. This sequence joins TRBV5-6 and TRBJ1-6; D not certain. V was clipped by 0 bases and J by 0 bases, with 7 bases between them. The germline V gene encodes CDR1 SGHDT and CDR2 YYEEEE. CDR3 length: 16 residues.

In DNA, the CDR3 is TGTGCCAGCAGCTCCGACAGGGGCGGGGGCAATGAGCAGTTCTTC. This codes for CASSSDRGGGNEQFF. The gene calls are TRBV7-3 and TRBJ2-1, with a weak D call TRBD1 (8 bases). Germline V gene sequence: CDR1 SGHTA, CDR2 FQGTGA. V was cut by 4 bases and J by 6 bases, with 16 bases left in between. The CDR3 totals 15 residues. The full variable domain, rest sourced from reference TRBV7-3 and TRBJ2-1, is GAGVSQTPSNKVTEKGKYVELRCDPISGHTALYWYRQSLGQGPEFLIYFQGTGAADDSGLPNDRFFAVRPEGSVSTLKIQRTERGDSAVYLCASSSDRGGGNEQFFGPGTRLTVL.

V usage is TRBV18 and J usage is TRBJ1-5; D is undetermined. With 2 bases removed from V and 0 bases from J, the gap between germline ends came to 5 bases. Germline V CDR1 and CDR2: KGHSH, LQKENI. The CDR3 is 14 residues long. This CDR3 is CASSPGYSNQPQHF. The CDR3 region has the DNA TGTGCCAGCTCACCAGGGTATAGCAATCAGCCCCAGCATTTT.

This chain uses TRBV11-3 with TRBJ2-5; 8 bases fit TRBD1. With 1 base clipped from V and 2 bases from J, the junction kept 9 bases outside the gene matches. Germline V gives CDR1 SGHNT, CDR2 YENEEA. This CDR3 contains 17 residues. CDR3 protein: CASSLVLGTGDQETQYF. DNA of the CDR3: TGTGCCAGCAGCTTAGTCCTTGGGACAGGAGATCAAGAGACCCAGTACTTC.

This clone is a singleton in its sample. The chain uses TRBV10-1 and TRBJ1-1, with D uncertain. From germline, CDR1 is WNHNN and CDR2 SYGVQD (reference sequence). V was shortened by 0 bases and J by 6 bases, with 11 bases between the two germline ends. This CDR3 contains 14 residues. This CDR3 reads CASSESGFRAEAFF. The CDR3 bases are TGCGCCAGCAGTGAGTCAGGGTTTAGGGCTGAAGCTTTCTTT.

The rearrangement links TRBV19 to TRBJ1-1; D may be TRBD1 (5 bases). There are 15 residues in the CDR3. The germline gives CDR1 LNHDA, CDR2 SQIVND (reference sequence). V was clipped by 3 bases and J by 1 base, with 12 bases between them. This CDR3 is CASSIWGDGNTEAFF. The DNA for the CDR3 is TGTGCCAGTAGTATCTGGGGGGACGGGAACACTGAAGCTTTCTTT.

This rearrangement joins TRBV2 to TRBJ2-3, with a possible D match to TRBD1 (5 bases). Germline CDR1 and CDR2: SNHLY and FYNNEI. The ends were cut back, 8 bases at V and 2 bases at J, with 17 bases in the middle. The CDR3 is made up of 15 amino acids. The CDR3: CASGLLGQFTDTQYF. The CDR3 nucleotides read TGTGCCAGCGGTCTCTTAGGACAATTCACAGATACGCAGTATTTT.

This clone appeared a single time. J is TRBJ2-2 and V is TRBV10-3; 9 positions agree with TRBD2. The CDR3 spans 19 residues. Trimming removed 2 bases from V and 1 base from J; junction bases left unmatched: 11. Germline CDR1 and CDR2: ENHRY and SYGVKD. The CDR3 nucleotides read TGTGCCATCAGTGAGACCTCCTTAGCGGGGGCCGGGAACACCGGGGAGCTGTTTTTT. Protein: CAISETSLAGAGNTGELFF.

The rearrangement links TRBV11-2 to TRBJ2-5; the match to TRBD1 covers 9 bases. Germline assignment: CDR1 SGHAT and CDR2 FQNNGV. CDR3 length: 17 amino acids. Losses at the gene ends were 1 base for V and 3 bases for J; bases not matched to a gene: 9. DNA of the CDR3: TGTGCCAGCAGCTTAGGGTCCCTGACAGGGGGTAAAGAGACCCAGTACTTC. Its protein is CASSLGSLTGGKETQYF.

The chain uses TRBV2 and TRBJ1-4; TRBD1 aligns across 9 bases. V shed 7 bases, J shed 8 bases, and the junction held 8 bases outside the gene matches. The CDR3 is 14 residues long. The V gene's germline CDR1 is SNHLY and CDR2 FYNNEI. CDR3 in DNA: TGTGCCAGCACTGAGGTGACAGGGGGAGAAAAACTGTTTTTT. Translation: CASTEVTGGEKLFF.

V and J are TRBV6-5 and TRBJ2-3; no clear D. V was clipped by 6 bases and J by 9 bases, with 19 bases between them. The CDR3 runs 14 residues. Germline V gene data show CDR1 as MNHEY and CDR2 as SVGAGI. CDR3 coding DNA: TGTGCCAGCAGCCCCTCCTTTGGGGTAAACACGCAGTATTTT. Amino acids: CASSPSFGVNTQYF.

The V call is TRBV28, the J call TRBJ2-7; D is uncertain. There are 14 residues in the CDR3. V lost 6 bases and J 3 bases, leaving 15 bases between the germline ends. CDR1 is MDHEN, CDR2 SYDVKM, per germline. CDR3 coding DNA: TGTGCCAGCAGGCCAACAGTCTACCTCTACGAGCAGTACTTC. Translating it yields CASRPTVYLYEQYF.

The chain recombines TRBV6-5 with TRBJ1-1, with D possibly being TRBD1 (5 bases). Trimming took off 8 bases at V and 7 bases at J, with 17 bases between the two ends. Germline V CDR1 and CDR2: MNHEY, SVGAGI. The length of the CDR3 is 13 residues. In DNA form, the CDR3 reads TGTGCCAGCCTAAGAGGGGCCCAGGGTGAAGCTTTCTTT. Translating gives CASLRGAQGEAFF.

This rearrangement joins TRBV7-2 to TRBJ1-1; TRBD1 is a possible D gene (6 bases). In germline, CDR1 is SGHTA, CDR2 FQGNSA. Trimming took off 3 bases at V and 4 bases at J, with 12 bases between the two ends. CDR3 length equals 14 residues. CDR3: CASSLSGAGTEAFF. As DNA, the CDR3 is TGTGCCAGCAGCTTGTCGGGGGCCGGCACTGAAGCTTTCTTT.

The chain links TRBV7-9 to TRBJ1-5, with 9 bases lining up with TRBD1. Looked up from germline, CDR1 is SEHNR and CDR2 is FQNEAQ (reference sequence). Trimming cost V 0 bases and J 2 bases; bases outside gene matches: 8. CDR3 length: 18 amino acids. In DNA form, the CDR3 reads TGTGCCAGCAGCTTAGCGCCCGGACAGGGGCTGCGCAATCAGCCCCAGCATTTT. Translated: CASSLAPGQGLRNQPQHF.

This clone was seen a single time. The chain carries TRBV3-1 (or the pseudogene TRBV3-2) and TRBJ2-7; D not resolved. CDR1 is LGHDT and CDR2 is YNNKEL in the germline V gene (reference sequence). V shed 0 bases and J shed 0 bases, with 15 bases lying between them. This CDR3 has 17 amino acids. DNA for the CDR3: TGTGCCAGCAGCCAAGACCAAGGTCCTCGACTCTCCTACGAGCAGTACTTC. Encoded protein: CASSQDQGPRLSYEQYF.

This chain uses TRBV6-2 or TRBV6-3 with TRBJ1-2; no firm D call. V was trimmed by 2 bases and J by 4 bases, leaving 14 bases between them. CDR1 is MNHEY, CDR2 SVGEGT, per germline. The CDR3 has 15 amino acids. CDR3 nucleotides: TGTGCCAGCAGTTACGCCGGACGGATACTCTATGGCTACACCTTC. The encoded protein is CASSYAGRILYGYTF.